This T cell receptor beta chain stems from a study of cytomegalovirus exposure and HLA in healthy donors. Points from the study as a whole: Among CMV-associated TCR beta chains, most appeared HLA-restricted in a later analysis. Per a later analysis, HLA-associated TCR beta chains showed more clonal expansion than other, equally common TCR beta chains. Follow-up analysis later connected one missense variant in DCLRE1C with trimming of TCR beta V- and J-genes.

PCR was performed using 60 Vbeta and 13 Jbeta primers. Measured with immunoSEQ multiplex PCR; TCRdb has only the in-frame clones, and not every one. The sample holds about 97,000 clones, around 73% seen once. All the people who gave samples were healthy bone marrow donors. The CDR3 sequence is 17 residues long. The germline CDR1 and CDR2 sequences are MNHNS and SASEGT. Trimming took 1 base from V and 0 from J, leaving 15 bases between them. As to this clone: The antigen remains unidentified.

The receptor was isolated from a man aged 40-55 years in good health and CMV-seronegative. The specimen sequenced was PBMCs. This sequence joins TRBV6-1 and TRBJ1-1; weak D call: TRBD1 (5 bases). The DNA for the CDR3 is TGTGCCAGCAGTGAAGGACGGAACAGGCGACTGAACACTGAAGCTTTCTTT. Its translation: CASSEGRNRRLNTEAFF.